This T cell receptor (beta chain) was retrieved from a study of blood T cells in healthy people across ages. Drawing of peripheral blood yielded about 10 milliliters from each donor. Every sample had a minimum of 7 million PBMCs isolated. Trimming took 5 bases from V and 8 from J, leaving 13 bases between them. This CDR3 spans 14 amino acids. Germline V gives CDR1 SEHNR, CDR2 FQNEAQ (reference sequence). This clonotype was counted a few times. What it binds is not known. Whole-study results and caveats: Using unsorted PBMCs precluded a conclusive naive versus antigen-experienced comparison. The diversity estimates, figures obtained from one million T cells, were considered underestimates.

Sample-barcoded 5' priming and a J-beta primer mix drove a second PCR of roughly 6 to 12 cycles. From the 5' RACE reads, TCRdb called clonotypes with MiXCR, one entry per CDR3 protein. The table lists about 1,600,000 distinct CDR3 sequences, approximately 40% of them singletons, with 7% to 9.5% in the top ten. J is TRBJ1-6 and V is TRBV7-9, with a tentative D call TRBD1 (5 bases). Material for sequencing was blood. The origin of this receptor is a woman aged 18-29 years in good health. Written as DNA, the CDR3 is TGTGCCAGCAGCCCGGGTCCGGGGGATTCACCCCTCCACTTT. Its translation: CASSPGPGDSPLHF.